These 30 T cell receptor beta chains were all obtained from the same sample, sequenced in a study of T cells in Graves' hyperthyroidism and ophthalmopathy. Amplification targeted TCR beta CDR3 regions from RNA transcripts. HTBI primers were employed in a first-round RT-PCR of the TCR CDR3. One entry per CDR3 protein results from TCRdb running MiXCR on the multiplex PCR reads. This table has about 500,000 distinct CDR3 sequences, 15% to 20% appearing once. Sequencing was done on a sample of blood. These receptors all stem from a woman under 40 with Graves' ophthalmopathy.

V and J are TRBV3-1 and TRBJ2-1, with D unresolved. V lost 4 bases, J lost 8 bases, and 9 bases lay in between. CDR1 LGHDT and CDR2 YNNKEL come from the germline V gene (reference sequence). This CDR3 is 12 amino acids long. CDR3 sequence (DNA): TGTGCCAGCAGCCCTACTCGGGATGAGCAGTTCTTC. Amino acid sequence: CASSPTRDEQFF.

The sample holds many counts of this clonotype. The chain is built from TRBV6-5 and TRBJ2-3; D is unclear. CDR1 is MNHEY and CDR2 is SVGAGI in the germline V gene. V dropped 0 bases and J dropped 7 bases, with 14 bases sitting between them. This CDR3 has 15 residues. CDR3 protein: CASSYSSGQRYTQYF. In DNA form, the CDR3 reads TGTGCCAGCAGTTACTCGAGTGGCCAGAGGTATACGCAGTATTTT.

This clonotype has at least ten counts. A junction end diverges from the germline sequence, so it may reflect a read error. V gene TRBV2 combines with J gene TRBJ2-3; 8 bases fit TRBD2. The CDR3 spans 16 residues. Germline assignment: CDR1 SNHLY and CDR2 FYNNEI. The CDR3 DNA is TGTGCCAGCAGCGAAGGGGCTAGCGGGAGCACAGATACGCAGTATTTT. The encoded protein is CASSEGASGSTDTQYF. The complete variable domain, with remaining parts taken from reference TRBV2 and TRBJ2-3, reads EPEVTQTPSHQVTQMGQEVILRCVPISNHLYFYWYRQILGQKVEFLVSFYNNEISEKSEIFDDQFSVERPDGSNFTLKIRSTKLEDSAMYFCASSEGASGSTDTQYFGPGTRLTVL.

This clonotype was detected ten times or more. The V gene is TRBV20-1, the J gene TRBJ2-5; 12 nucleotides line up with TRBD2. Germline V lookup: CDR1 DFQATT, CDR2 SNEGSKA (reference sequence). The junction had 4 bases not matched to a gene; V was cut back by 0 bases and J by 5 bases. The CDR3 contains 15 residues. CDR3 amino acids: CSAREWTSGTETQYF. The CDR3 DNA follows: TGCAGTGCTAGAGAGTGGACTAGCGGGACGGAGACCCAGTACTTC.

This clonotype was counted many times. V gene TRBV6-1 combines with J gene TRBJ1-5, with TRBD1 as a possible D gene (5 bases). V was clipped by 6 bases and J by 5 bases, with 11 bases between them. Germline-derived CDR1 and CDR2 are MNHNS and SASEGT. This CDR3 has 13 amino acids. DNA of the CDR3: TGTGCCAGCAGCTTCGACAGTTATCAGCCCCAGCATTTT. It yields the protein CASSFDSYQPQHF.

In this sample, this clonotype turned up a few times. V usage is TRBV7-8 and J usage is TRBJ2-2; tentatively, D is TRBD1 (5 bases). The CDR3 loop spans 15 amino acids. Germline loops: CDR1 SGHVS, CDR2 FQNEAQ. V dropped 6 bases and J dropped 6 bases, with 17 bases sitting between them. The CDR3 loop reads CASSKRRDLAGELFF. The CDR3 region has the DNA TGTGCCAGCAGTAAACGCAGGGATTTGGCCGGGGAGCTGTTTTTT. Looking up the rest from reference TRBV7-8 and TRBJ2-2 gives the full variable domain: GAGVSQSPRYKVAKRGQDVALRCDPISGHVSLFWYQQALGQGPEFLTYFQNEAQLDKSGLPSDRFFAERPEGSVSTLKIQRTQQEDSAVYLCASSKRRDLAGELFFGEGSRLTVL.

The chain carries TRBV12-3 or TRBV12-4 and TRBJ2-7; 14 positions match TRBD2. The CDR3 consists of 17 residues. The V and J ends lost 5 bases and 2 bases, in that order; junction bases with no gene match: 8. The CDR3 region has the DNA TGTGCCAGCAGTCTGGGACTAGCGGGAGACTTGCCCTACGAGCAGTACTTC. This translates into CASSLGLAGDLPYEQYF.

V and J are TRBV5-1 and TRBJ1-4; a possible D gene is TRBD1 (5 bases). The CDR3 extends over 15 amino acids. Germline CDR1 reads SGHRS; CDR2 reads YFSETQ. Trimming pared 3 bases from V and 4 bases from J, leaving 13 bases between. CDR3 coding DNA: TGCGCCAGCAGCTCCCACAGGTGGAATAATGAAAAACTGTTTTTT. It specifies CASSSHRWNNEKLFF.

Details on this clonotype: This may stem from a read error, because a much larger clone lies one nucleotide away. The chain combines TRBV5-1 with TRBJ2-1; perhaps TRBD2 as D (5 bases). This CDR3 contains 15 residues. CDR1 is SGHRS, CDR2 YFSETQ, per germline. Deletions cut 0 bases from V and 7 bases from J, with 14 bases between. The CDR3 DNA sequence: TGCGCCAGCAGCTTGGGACCGGGGTCCCCTAATGAGCAGTTCTTC. This gives the protein CASSLGPGSPNEQFF.

The chain couples TRBV10-1 to TRBJ1-1, with D unresolved. V gave up 4 bases and J gave up 1 base, with 7 bases separating them. The CDR3 extends over 13 amino acids. Germline V lookup: CDR1 WNHNN, CDR2 SYGVQD (reference sequence). CDR3 amino acids: CASSVTQNTEAFF. CDR3 DNA: TGCGCCAGCAGTGTAACTCAGAACACTGAAGCTTTCTTT.

The CDR3 DNA follows: TGTGCCAGCAGACGCCGGGACACCGTATCCTACGAGCAGTACTTC. This codes for CASRRRDTVSYEQYF. The chain employs TRBV28 and TRBJ2-7; TRBD1 is a possible D gene (6 bases). Trimming took off 6 bases at V and 1 base at J, with 16 bases between the two ends. CDR1 is MDHEN, CDR2 SYDVKM, per germline. CDR3 length: 15 amino acids.

This chain uses TRBV7-9 with TRBJ2-2; unclear D gene. The germline gives CDR1 SEHNR, CDR2 FQNEAQ (reference sequence). The CDR3 runs to 16 residues. With 0 bases removed from V and 5 bases from J, the gap between germline ends came to 13 bases. CDR3 nucleotide sequence: TGTGCCAGCAGCTTAGCTGGGGTAGCCCGGACCGGGGAGCTGTTTTTT. This translates into CASSLAGVARTGELFF. Filled out from reference TRBV7-9 and TRBJ2-2, the complete variable domain reads DTGVSQNPRHKITKRGQNVTFRCDPISEHNRLYWYRQTLGQGPEFLTYFQNEAQLEKSRLLSDRFSAERPKGSFSTLEIQRTEQGDSAMYLCASSLAGVARTGELFFGEGSRLTVL.

This clonotype was recorded at least ten times. CDR3 in DNA: TGCAGTGCTAGAGATCTCGGGGAAGATAGAAACACTGAAGCTTTCTTT. Translated: CSARDLGEDRNTEAFF. The V and J genes are TRBV20-1 and TRBJ1-1; no firm D call. The CDR3 totals 16 residues. Germline CDR1 and CDR2: DFQATT and SNEGSKA (reference sequence). The germline V and J ends were trimmed by 0 bases and 2 bases, with 16 bases remaining between them.

There are many counts of this clonotype. The V and J genes are TRBV6-6 and TRBJ2-7; D gene uncertain. CDR3 length: 13 amino acids. Deletions cut 2 bases from V and 3 bases from J, with 8 bases between. Germline loops: CDR1 MNHNY, CDR2 SVGAGI (reference sequence). This CDR3 reads CASSYGQRYEQYF. CDR3 bases: TGTGCCAGCAGTTACGGGCAGCGCTACGAGCAGTACTTC.

At least ten counts were recorded for this clonotype. The V call is TRBV18, the J call TRBJ2-7; D is perhaps TRBD2 (5 bases). The CDR3 length is 13 residues. Deletions cut 5 bases from V and 6 bases from J, with 14 bases between. Per germline, CDR1 KGHSH and CDR2 LQKENI. CDR3 protein: CASSSSGGAEQYF. The CDR3 DNA is TGTGCCAGCTCAAGCAGCGGAGGCGCCGAGCAGTACTTC.

This clonotype was detected only a few times. V gene TRBV6-4 combines with J gene TRBJ1-2; D remains unclear. The CDR3 is 11 residues long. The V and J ends lost 3 bases and 7 bases respectively, with 6 bases between them. Germline CDR1 reads MRHNA; CDR2 reads SNTAGT. The CDR3 nucleotides read TGTGCCAGCAGTGATTCAGGTGGCTACACCTTC. Translating gives CASSDSGGYTF.

This clonotype was picked up a small number of times. The V gene is TRBV7-6, the J gene TRBJ2-5, with 12 positions matching TRBD1. The CDR3 runs 16 residues. CDR1 and CDR2 (germline): SGHVS, FNYEAQ. Trimming cost V 1 base and J 6 bases; bases outside gene matches: 6. CDR3 amino acids: CASSLGGQGAVQTQYF. The CDR3 DNA reads as TGTGCCAGCAGCTTAGGGGGACAGGGGGCGGTGCAGACCCAGTACTTC.

There are many counts of this clonotype. The CDR3 nucleotides are TGCGCCAGCAGCTGGGGGACTAGCGGGGCCTACGAGCAGTACTTC. Protein sequence: CASSWGTSGAYEQYF. The chain recombines TRBV5-1 with TRBJ2-7, with 13 bases that match TRBD2. Losses at the gene ends were 3 bases for V and 2 bases for J; bases not matched to a gene: 2. Looked up from germline, CDR1 is SGHRS and CDR2 is YFSETQ. The CDR3 loop spans 15 amino acids.

The rearrangement joins TRBV20-1 to TRBJ1-5; D gene uncertain. V shed 3 bases and J shed 7 bases, with 22 bases lying between them. Germline lookup yields CDR1 DFQATT and CDR2 SNEGSKA (reference sequence). The CDR3 sequence is 16 residues long. This CDR3 is CSARRNNPGKGQPQHF. In DNA, the CDR3 is TGCAGTGCTAGGCGAAATAACCCCGGAAAGGGACAGCCCCAGCATTTT.

The chain recombines TRBV7-9 with TRBJ1-1, with D unresolved. The CDR3 covers 14 residues. Trimming removed 5 bases from V and 5 bases from J, with 15 bases in between. Germline CDR1 and CDR2: SEHNR and FQNEAQ (reference sequence). The CDR3, as DNA: TGTGCCAGCAGCGTAGGAGCGGTTAAGACTGAAGCTTTCTTT. Translated: CASSVGAVKTEAFF.

The DNA for the CDR3 is TGTGCCAGCAGTAAGAGCGCAAACTCCTACGAGCAGTACTTC. Encoded protein: CASSKSANSYEQYF. This chain connects TRBV28 to TRBJ2-7, with D unresolved. V shed 5 bases and J shed 0 bases, with 11 bases lying between them. The germline gives CDR1 MDHEN, CDR2 SYDVKM. The CDR3 length is 14 residues.

This clonotype came up a few times. J is TRBJ2-2 and V is TRBV15; tentative D call: TRBD1 (5 bases). The CDR3 spans 14 residues. Germline values: CDR1 LNHNV, CDR2 YYDKDF (reference sequence). V shed 1 base and J shed 3 bases, with 6 bases lying between them. The CDR3 spells CATSRGRDTGELFF. The CDR3 DNA is TGTGCCACCAGCAGAGGCAGGGACACCGGGGAGCTGTTTTTT.

This clonotype was detected many times. The rearrangement uses TRBV28 and TRBJ1-1; D not resolved. V shed 11 bases and J shed 0 bases, with 16 bases lying between them. CDR1 and CDR2 from the germline V gene are MDHEN and SYDVKM. The CDR3 extends over 14 amino acids. The CDR3 here is CAVWKGSMNTEAFF. In DNA, the CDR3 is TGTGCCGTTTGGAAAGGTTCCATGAACACTGAAGCTTTCTTT.

This chain uses TRBV7-9 with TRBJ1-1, with D perhaps TRBD1 (5 bases). V shed 11 bases and J shed 2 bases, with 24 bases lying between them. Germline V gene lookup returns CDR1 SEHNR and CDR2 FQNEAQ (reference sequence). This CDR3 spans 16 amino acids. The CDR3 DNA sequence: TGTGCCGGCACTACCTCGTGGGGGTTTGTTAACACTGAAGCTTTCTTT. The encoded protein is CAGTTSWGFVNTEAFF. Complete variable domain (other parts from reference TRBV7-9 and TRBJ1-1): DTGVSQNPRHKITKRGQNVTFRCDPISEHNRLYWYRQTLGQGPEFLTYFQNEAQLEKSRLLSDRFSAERPKGSFSTLEIQRTEQGDSAMYLCAGTTSWGFVNTEAFFGQGTRLTVV.

Ten or more counts support this clonotype. This chain uses TRBV12-3 or TRBV12-4 with TRBJ2-2; possibly TRBD1 for D (6 bases). The V end lost 4 bases, the J end lost 4 bases, and 16 bases lay between the germline ends. The CDR3 has 16 amino acids. The CDR3 DNA reads as TGTGCCAGCAGTTCCCTACAGGGTGCGGGCACCGGGGAGCTGTTTTTT. Its translation: CASSSLQGAGTGELFF.

This rearrangement joins TRBV4-3 to TRBJ1-2, with D possibly TRBD1 on 6 matching bases. CDR3 length: 16 amino acids. Deletions cut 0 bases from V and 5 bases from J, with 16 bases between. In germline, CDR1 is LGHNA, CDR2 YSLEER. The CDR3 DNA is TGCGCCAGCAGCCAAGAAGGCGGGGGCGGGCCTTATGGCTACACCTTC. Translating gives CASSQEGGGGPYGYTF.

The CDR3 nucleotides are TGTGCCAGCAGTGAAGCGCGGGATGAGCAGTTCTTC. Its translation: CASSEARDEQFF. The chain recombines TRBV6-1 with TRBJ2-1; D possibly corresponds to TRBD2 (5 bases). CDR1 MNHNS and CDR2 SASEGT come from the germline V gene. Deletions cut 0 bases from V and 8 bases from J, with 5 bases between. This CDR3 spans 12 amino acids.

This clonotype was counted at least ten times. This chain links TRBV27 with TRBJ2-5; 8 bases fit TRBD2. The CDR3 has 13 residues. V lost 5 bases to trimming and J lost 5 bases; unmatched junction nucleotides: 4. Per germline, CDR1 MNHEY and CDR2 SMNVEV (reference sequence). In DNA, the CDR3 is TGTGCCAGCAGTACGGGGGGGGAGGAGACCCAGTACTTC. This sequence encodes CASSTGGEETQYF.

This clonotype occurred a few times. The chain employs TRBV28 and TRBJ2-5, with 7 nucleotides matching TRBD1. Looked up from germline, CDR1 is MDHEN and CDR2 is SYDVKM. This CDR3 has 14 amino acids. The J segment lost 2 bases and the V segment lost 1 base, leaving 1 base of the junction unmatched. The CDR3 DNA follows: TGTGCCAGCAGTTTATCGGGACAGCAAGAGACCCAGTACTTC. This translates into CASSLSGQQETQYF.

This clonotype was seen only a few times. The chain is built from TRBV7-2 and TRBJ2-7; D is possibly TRBD1 or TRBD2 (6 bases each). CDR1 SGHTA and CDR2 FQGNSA come from the germline V gene. V dropped 0 bases and J dropped 4 bases, with 16 bases sitting between them. The CDR3 loop spans 16 amino acids. CDR3 residues: CASSLAPSGGPYEQYF. The CDR3 region has the DNA TGTGCCAGCAGCTTAGCGCCTTCCGGGGGCCCTTACGAGCAGTACTTC.